This is a list of T cell receptor beta chains from one sample in a study of blood T cells in healthy people across ages. TCRdb ran MiXCR on the 5' RACE reads and lists one entry per CDR3 protein. The sample shows approximately 940,000 distinct CDR3 sequences, 48% of them seen only once. The sample consisted of blood. These receptors were obtained from a man aged 25 to 40 in good health. Both conserved end residues are part of each CDR3. The D gene is left open where the match is weak. Size values are once, few and many counts, or a class for expanded clones, and some rows have none.

V	J	size	D	length	DNA	CDR3
TRBV7-2	TRBJ1-2	-	TRBD1	15	TGTGCCAGCAGCACCGATCCTCAGGGGGCTGGAGGCTACACCTTC	CASSTDPQGAGGYTF
TRBV12-5	TRBJ2-2	-	TRBD2	13	TGTGCTAGTGTCGGGGAGGGCACCGGGGAGCTGTTTTTT	CASVGEGTGELFF
TRBV6-5	TRBJ2-3	-	TRBD2	16	TGTGCCAGCAGCCTGACTAGCGTCGGGGGCACAGATACGCAGTATTTT	CASSLTSVGGTDTQYF
TRBV4-1	TRBJ1-2	-	-	14	TGCGCCAGCAGCCAACGGACAGAATGGGGTGGCTACACCTTC	CASSQRTEWGGYTF
TRBV20-1	TRBJ2-7	few	TRBD1	15	TGCAGTGCTAGGGGACAGGGGGTCTCCTCCTACGAGCAGTACTTC	CSARGQGVSSYEQYF
TRBV4-1	TRBJ2-7	-	-	14	TGCGCCAGCAGCCAAGAAAGCGGGTCGGACGAGCAGTACTTC	CASSQESGSDEQYF
TRBV12-3/TRBV12-4	TRBJ2-1	few	TRBD2	16	TGTGCCAGCAGTTTAGGACTAGCGGGGGGGCGTTATGAGCAGTTCTTC	CASSLGLAGGRYEQFF
TRBV6-4	TRBJ2-3	few	TRBD1	14	TGTGCCAGCAGTGAGGCAGGGGGCGCAGATACGCAGTATTTT	CASSEAGGADTQYF
TRBV9	TRBJ1-1	once	TRBD1	16	TGTGCCAGCAGCGTAGAGACAGGGGGCGGGAACACTGAAGCTTTCTTT	CASSVETGGGNTEAFF
TRBV25-1	TRBJ1-1	-	-	13	TGTGCCAGCAGTTCTCGGGGTAGAAGGGAAGCTTTCTTT	CASSSRGRREAFF
TRBV20-1	TRBJ2-1	once	TRBD1	14	TGCAGTGCTAGAGAACAGGGGGCCCTCAATGAGCAGTTCTTC	CSAREQGALNEQFF
TRBV20-1	TRBJ2-3	-	TRBD2	16	TGCAGTGCTAGAGATCGAGCGGGGGCGGGAACAGATACGCAGTATTTT	CSARDRAGAGTDTQYF
TRBV3-1	TRBJ2-7	many	-	16	TGTGCCAGCAGCCGACTGACCTCGACCCGGGGGTACGAGCAGTACTTC	CASSRLTSTRGYEQYF
TRBV4-2	TRBJ2-3	many	-	18	TGTGCCAGCAGCCAATATTTGGGTGGGACTGCGAGGTCAGCTACGCAGTATTTT	CASSQYLGGTARSATQYF
TRBV5-1	TRBJ2-1	-	-	15	TGCGCCAGCAGCTTGGTAGCGACCTCCTACAATGAGCAGTTCTTC	CASSLVATSYNEQFF
TRBV7-2	TRBJ2-7	-	TRBD2	16	TGTGCCAGCAGCGGTATCGGCGGGGGGACCTTCTACGAGCAGTACTTC	CASSGIGGGTFYEQYF
TRBV29-1	TRBJ2-6	-	-	13	TGCAGCATAAAGGGGCCTGGGGCCAACGTCCTGACTTTC	CSIKGPGANVLTF
TRBV9	TRBJ2-3	few	-	16	TGTGCCAGCAGCGTATCGGCTGGGGCCTACACAGATACGCAGTATTTT	CASSVSAGAYTDTQYF
TRBV7-2	TRBJ2-4	-	-	17	TGTGCCAGCAGCTCACCCCAGGTTCCCAGCACAGATGGCATTCAGTACTTC	CASSSPQVPSTDGIQYF
TRBV11-1	TRBJ2-5	few	-	14	TGTGCCAGCAGCCGTAGGGGGACTAAAGAGACCCAGTACTTC	CASSRRGTKETQYF
TRBV6-5	TRBJ2-2	-	-	14	TGTGCCAGCAGTTACCAGCGACGAACCGGGGAGCTGTTTTTT	CASSYQRRTGELFF
TRBV4-2	TRBJ2-4	few	TRBD2	16	TGTGCCAGCAGCCAAGAAGGGAGGGTAGCCAAAAACATTCAGTACTTC	CASSQEGRVAKNIQYF
TRBV27	TRBJ1-6	-	-	18	TGTGCCAGCAGTTTTTTGGGCAGCTCTTGGGAGGGAAATTCACCCCTCCACTTT	CASSFLGSSWEGNSPLHF
TRBV12-3/TRBV12-4	TRBJ2-7	-	TRBD2	17	TGTGCCAGCAGCCCAACTAGCGGGGCCCGATTTTCCTACGAGCAGTACTTC	CASSPTSGARFSYEQYF
TRBV19	TRBJ2-3	-	-	15	TGTGCCAGTAGTATAGGAACCGCGGTGAGCAATACGCAGTATTTT	CASSIGTAVSNTQYF
TRBV20-1	TRBJ2-3	-	TRBD2	14	TGCAGTGCTAGCGGTAGCGGGAGATCTAATACGCAGTATTTT	CSASGSGRSNTQYF
TRBV5-4	TRBJ2-1	once	-	14	TGTGCCAGCAGCTTGACGGTACTTCCCCATGAGCAGTTCTTC	CASSLTVLPHEQFF
TRBV20-1	TRBJ1-1	-	-	12	TGCAGTAGTCCTGAGGGGTACACTGAAGCTTTCTTT	CSSPEGYTEAFF
TRBV27	TRBJ1-2	-	-	13	TGTGCCTGCAGTTTGGACACTAACTATGGCTACACCTTC	CACSLDTNYGYTF
TRBV5-1	TRBJ2-1	-	-	15	TGCGCCAGCAGCATCGACAAGACTAAGTACAATGAGCAGTTCTTC	CASSIDKTKYNEQFF
TRBV20-1	TRBJ1-5	once	-	16	TGCAGTGCGGGAGCCCGACAGAGTTATAGCAATCAGCCCCAGCATTTT	CSAGARQSYSNQPQHF
TRBV20-1	TRBJ2-7	-	-	15	TGCAGTGCTAGCCCGGGCCAGGGAGATTACAATGAGCAGTACTTC	CSASPGQGDYNEQYF
TRBV11-2	TRBJ2-7	-	-	14	TGTGCCAGCAGCTTTTTTCCTAGTATCTACGAGCAGTACTTC	CASSFFPSIYEQYF
TRBV13	TRBJ2-5	-	-	15	TGTGCCAGCAGCTTAGAAGGGGGGTCCCAAGAGACCCAGTACTTC	CASSLEGGSQETQYF
TRBV29-1	TRBJ1-4	-	-	13	TGCAGCGTAATGAATCGTGCTAATGAAAAACTGTTTTTT	CSVMNRANEKLFF
TRBV29-1	TRBJ1-1	few	TRBD1	10	TGCAGCGTCCAGGGGGCGGGAGCTTTCTTT	CSVQGAGAFF
TRBV13	TRBJ2-7	-	-	12	TGTGCCAGCAGCTTAACCTCCCTCGAGCAGTACTTC	CASSLTSLEQYF
TRBV20-1	TRBJ2-7	few	TRBD2	16	TGCAGTGCTAGTGTAGGGCTAGCGGAGAGCTCCTACGAGCAGTACTTC	CSASVGLAESSYEQYF
TRBV3-1	TRBJ2-1	few	TRBD2	17	TGTGCCAGCAGCCAGGGCGCTTCGCGGGGGGGCTTAAATGAGCAGTTCTTC	CASSQGASRGGLNEQFF
TRBV27	TRBJ1-4	few	-	14	TGTGCCAGCAGCCGAAGGGGAACTAATGAAAAACTGTTTTTT	CASSRRGTNEKLFF
TRBV6-5	TRBJ1-6	few	-	15	TGTGCCAGCAGTTACTCGATACAGGGTCAATCACCCCTCCACTTT	CASSYSIQGQSPLHF